The present entry profiles one T cell receptor (beta chain) with its context. There are many counts of this clone. The antigen it recognizes is unknown. Base qualities are not provided; no much larger clone lies one nucleotide away. Whole blood was collected in K2EDTA tubes by collaborating institutions according to the institutions' own protocols. For TCRbeta analysis, collaborators shipped samples in one of three forms: frozen whole blood, isolated PBMCs, or DNA extracted from either of those sample types. TCRbeta CDR3 regions were amplified from genomic DNA by means of the immunoSEQ Assay, a bias-controlled multiplex PCR. As for how the authors treated the data: Nucleated cell counts per sample were estimated from amplification of reference gene primers within the assay. To quantify the absolute abundance of each unique TCRbeta CDR3 rearrangement, sequence reads were collapsed and filtered. For each sample, productive Simpson clonality was calculated as the square root of Simpson's diversity index across productive rearrangements. The immuneACCESS repertoire file appears here via TCRdb, limited to in-frame rearrangements. These files lack a portion of the clones; in checked studies, under half of the deficit traces to unresolved V genes, and the cause of the others is not known. D and trimming come from the DNA, and the V and J calls and clone size come from that table. This sample comprises under 150,000 clones, about four fifths of them detected only once. 8.4% of the sample goes to the ten largest clones.

This entry is derived from a study of blood T cell repertoires in COVID-19 (dated by TCRdb to 2020 to 2022). With respect to the entire study: The collaborator samples originated in the United States, Italy and Spain and spanned the acute and convalescent phases of COVID-19. Nearly every sample came with metadata listing a de-identified subject ID, COVID-19 status, age in years and sex. Subjects who had been exposed to COVID-19, were actively infected with it, or had recovered from it provided the deeply sampled blood TCRbeta repertoires that made up the dataset. Where available, HLA class I and class II types were taken from metadata supplied by the sample provider and were not determined by assay-based typing. The prospective study material was composed of cDNA or gDNA derived from T cells, B-cell-depleted T cells, or PBMCs. The repertoires were made available in a free public database intended to serve as a resource for research on the immune response to SARS-CoV-2. Samples were obtained from the ongoing ImmuneRACE study (first 160 participants) and from roughly 1,300 subjects provided by 6 global collaborators.

Trimming takes 5 bases from V and 8 bases from J, and the germline ends sit 10 bases apart. The CDR3 goes from the cysteine to the phenylalanine over 13 residues. The sequence is cut down to CDR3 DNA, 39 bases in frame from base 1. What the work shows at the level of the full study, not this receptor alone: How much clinical and demographic metadata was included differed by source and by participant, and the metadata was provided uncurated.

The sequence is built from TRBV12-3 or TRBV12-4 and TRBJ1-6; the D gene is perhaps TRBD1, on 5 matching bases. The sample taken for sequencing was peripheral blood. The sequence came from a woman aged 55-69 years with active or convalescent COVID-19. In nucleotide form, the sequence is TGTGCCAGCAGTATCTCCAGGGATTCACCCCTCCACTTT. Translated, it reads CASSISRDSPLHF.